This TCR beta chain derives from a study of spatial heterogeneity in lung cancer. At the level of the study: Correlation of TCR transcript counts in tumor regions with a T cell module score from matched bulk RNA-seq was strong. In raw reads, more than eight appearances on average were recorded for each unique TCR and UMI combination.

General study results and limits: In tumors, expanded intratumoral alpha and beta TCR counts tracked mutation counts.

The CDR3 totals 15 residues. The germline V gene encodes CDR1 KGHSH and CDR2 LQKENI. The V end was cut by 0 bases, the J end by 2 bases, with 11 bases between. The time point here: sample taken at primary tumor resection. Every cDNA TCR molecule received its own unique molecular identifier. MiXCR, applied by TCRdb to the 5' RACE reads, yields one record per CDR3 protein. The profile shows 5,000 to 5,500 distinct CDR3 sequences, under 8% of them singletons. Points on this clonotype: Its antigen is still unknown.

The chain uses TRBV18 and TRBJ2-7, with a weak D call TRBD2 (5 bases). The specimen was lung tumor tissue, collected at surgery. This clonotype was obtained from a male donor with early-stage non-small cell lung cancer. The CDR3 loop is CASSPPGLSAYEQYF. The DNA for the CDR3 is TGTGCCAGCTCACCACCAGGACTTTCGGCCTACGAGCAGTACTTC. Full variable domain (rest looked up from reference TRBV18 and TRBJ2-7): NAGVMQNPRHLVRRRGQEARLRCSPMKGHSHVYWYRQLPEEGLKFMVYLQKENIIDESGMPKERFSAEFPKEGPSILRIQQVVRGDSAAYFCASSPPGLSAYEQYFGPGTRLTVT.